This T cell receptor beta chain was found in a study of blood T cell repertoires in COVID-19. Background on the study: Sites across the United States, Italy and Spain contributed samples from acute and convalescent COVID-19. PBMCs, B-cell-depleted T cells, or T cells were the source of the cDNA or gDNA that made up the material.

Seattle-derived patients entered the study during active infection and were followed longitudinally. This CDR3 is 14 amino acids long. Trimming stripped 3 bases from V and 3 bases from J, with 9 bases between. In germline, CDR1 is MNHEY, CDR2 SMNVEV (reference sequence). Original analysis: Reference gene primer amplification yielded estimated nucleated cell counts. Profiling relied on immunoSEQ multiplex PCR, and the TCRdb table lists in-frame clones only, not all of them. The V and J calls and clone size are taken from that table; D and trimming were inferred from the DNA. Here the sample spans a few hundred thousand clones, 90% being singletons.

The rearrangement links TRBV27 to TRBJ2-1; D call uncertain. Source material: peripheral blood. This receptor was taken from a woman aged 30 to 39 with COVID-19, enrolled during active disease. CDR3 protein: CASSLSLDYNEQFF. The CDR3 DNA reads TGTGCCAGCAGTTTGAGTCTAGACTACAATGAGCAGTTCTTC.